These 15 T cell receptor beta chains were all obtained from the same sample, sequenced in a study of T-cell memory formation after mild COVID-19. TCRdb passed the 5' RACE reads through MiXCR, listing each CDR3 protein once. The sample lists 350,000 to 500,000 distinct CDR3 sequences; less than 25% were seen once. Material: PBMCs or a T cell subset sorted from them (not recorded which). Receptors were obtained from an adult woman who had mild COVID-19 (a few samples of this study predate the infection). Cell type and time point are not known.

The V and J genes are TRBV7-9 and TRBJ2-7; D is unresolved. The CDR3 covers 12 residues. Germline loops: CDR1 SEHNR, CDR2 FQNEAQ (reference sequence). V was clipped by 1 base and J by 6 bases, with 7 bases between them. This CDR3 is CASSLEPSEQYF. CDR3 in DNA: TGTGCCAGCAGCTTAGAACCCAGCGAGCAGTACTTC.

The rearrangement uses TRBV6-5 and TRBJ1-1; D gene ambiguous. This CDR3 is built from 16 residues. Trimming removed 0 bases at V and 1 base at J, with 12 bases between. From germline, CDR1 is MNHEY and CDR2 SVGAGI. The DNA for the CDR3 is TGTGCCAGCAGTTACTCTAGTCCCAGGACGAACACTGAAGCTTTCTTT. As protein: CASSYSSPRTNTEAFF.

The table lists this clonotype with a few counts. The chain couples TRBV3-1 to TRBJ2-7; D uncertain. The germline CDR1 and CDR2 sequences are LGHDT and YNNKEL (reference sequence). The V gene lost 3 bases and the J gene lost 0 bases, with 3 bases spanning the gap. The CDR3 extends over 12 amino acids. Here the CDR3 reads CASSQRSYEQYF. CDR3 sequence (DNA): TGTGCCAGCAGCCAGCGCTCCTACGAGCAGTACTTC.

The chain is built from TRBV6-5 and TRBJ1-5; possibly TRBD1 for D (6 bases). Germline V CDR1 and CDR2: MNHEY, SVGAGI. The CDR3 covers 17 residues. With 5 bases removed from V and 2 bases from J, the gap between germline ends came to 19 bases. The CDR3 region has the DNA TGTGCCAGCAGTCCTGCTCGGGGGGCGAAAGGCAATCAGCCCCAGCATTTT. This gives the protein CASSPARGAKGNQPQHF.

A few counts support this clonotype. V is TRBV7-6 and J is TRBJ2-5, with D unresolved. The germline V and J ends were trimmed by 3 bases and 1 base, with 6 bases remaining between them. CDR1 is SGHVS, CDR2 FNYEAQ, per germline. There are 13 residues in the CDR3. The CDR3 region is CASSFASQETQYF. The DNA for the CDR3 is TGTGCCAGCAGCTTCGCATCCCAAGAGACCCAGTACTTC.

In its sample, this clonotype was seen a few times. V and J are TRBV7-2 and TRBJ2-7, with D possibly being TRBD1 (7 bases). Deletions cut 0 bases from V and 6 bases from J, with 12 bases between. Germline V gives CDR1 SGHTA, CDR2 FQGNSA. CDR3 size: 14 residues. As DNA, the CDR3 is TGTGCCAGCAGCTTAGCAGTCCAGGGGGGCGAGCAGTACTTC. This encodes CASSLAVQGGEQYF.

The table lists this clonotype with a few counts. The chain carries TRBV7-2 and TRBJ1-2, with 7 bases matching TRBD1. Germline CDR1 is SGHTA and CDR2 is FQGNSA. CDR3 length: 15 residues. V trimming: 1 base; J trimming: 8 bases; junction bases outside the gene matches: 10. The CDR3, as DNA: TGTGCCAGCAGCTTAGGGACAGGCCTGACCGGAGGCTACACCTTC. Its protein is CASSLGTGLTGGYTF. The whole variable domain, remainder taken from reference TRBV7-2 and TRBJ1-2, is GAGVSQSPSNKVTEKGKDVELRCDPISGHTALYWYRQSLGQGLEFLIYFQGNSAPDKSGLPSDRFSAERTGGSVSTLTIQRTQQEDSAVYLCASSLGTGLTGGYTFGSGTRLTVV.

In its sample, this clonotype was seen a few times. The V gene is TRBV3-1, the J gene TRBJ1-2; D gene ambiguous. Trimming cost V 0 bases and J 8 bases, with 16 bases left between them. Germline lookup yields CDR1 LGHDT and CDR2 YNNKEL (reference sequence). The CDR3 is 15 amino acids. The DNA of the CDR3 is TGTGCCAGCAGCCAAGAGGGGAGTTTGCCTGAGGGCTACACCTTC. Residues: CASSQEGSLPEGYTF.

This clonotype was observed a few times. V usage is TRBV7-9 and J usage is TRBJ2-3, with TRBD2 matching 7 bases. Germline values: CDR1 SEHNR, CDR2 FQNEAQ (reference sequence). This CDR3 region has 16 residues. J lost 3 bases, V lost 5 bases, and 11 bases had no gene match. The CDR3 region is CASSPPSLGGTDTQYF. CDR3 nucleotide sequence: TGTGCCAGCAGCCCACCCTCCTTGGGGGGGACAGATACGCAGTATTTT.

This rearrangement joins TRBV24-1 to TRBJ2-2; D perhaps matches TRBD2 (5 bases). V was clipped by 5 bases and J by 6 bases, with 9 bases between them. Germline V gene sequence: CDR1 KGHDR, CDR2 SFDVKD. The CDR3 loop spans 13 amino acids. The CDR3 nucleotides read TGTGCCACCAGTGGGATGAGGGCCGGGGAGCTGTTTTTT. This codes for CATSGMRAGELFF.

This sequence joins TRBV12-3 or TRBV12-4 and TRBJ2-1; D is unclear. The CDR3 runs 14 residues. Trimming cost V 2 bases and J 5 bases, with 10 bases left between them. Written as DNA, the CDR3 is TGTGCCAGCAGTTTAAATGGCGTGGACAATGAGCAGTTCTTC. This encodes CASSLNGVDNEQFF.

V usage is TRBV6-5 and J usage is TRBJ2-1; 14 positions match TRBD2. The germline CDR1 and CDR2 sequences are MNHEY and SVGAGI. V was clipped by 2 bases and J by 9 bases; unmatched bases: 3. The length of the CDR3 is 15 residues. This CDR3 is CASSYAGTSGSEQFF. The CDR3 bases are TGTGCCAGCAGTTACGCCGGGACTAGCGGGAGTGAGCAGTTCTTC.

The chain carries TRBV10-3 and TRBJ2-5; 9 nucleotides match TRBD2. The V gene end was trimmed by 2 bases and the J gene end by 5 bases; junction bases not matched to a gene: 9. The CDR3 has 16 amino acids. Germline CDR1 reads ENHRY; CDR2 reads SYGVKD. The CDR3 coding sequence is TGTGCCATCAGTGAGGATCATGCGGGGGGGATGGAGACCCAGTACTTC. The encoded protein is CAISEDHAGGMETQYF.

V gene TRBV5-1 combines with J gene TRBJ2-3; D gene uncertain. Germline values: CDR1 SGHRS, CDR2 YFSETQ. The CDR3 totals 16 residues. Trimming took off 3 bases at V and 2 bases at J, with 16 bases between the two ends. CDR3: CASSYVGSRLTDTQYF. In DNA form, the CDR3 reads TGCGCCAGCAGCTACGTGGGGTCTAGACTCACAGATACGCAGTATTTT.

This clonotype was counted a single time. The chain uses TRBV10-3 and TRBJ2-7, with D hard to call. CDR3 length: 14 residues. The V end was cut by 0 bases, the J end by 1 base, with 7 bases between. Per germline, CDR1 ENHRY and CDR2 SYGVKD. CDR3 nucleotides: TGTGCCATCAGTGAGTCAAGTGATTCCTACGAGCAGTACTTC. It translates to CAISESSDSYEQYF.